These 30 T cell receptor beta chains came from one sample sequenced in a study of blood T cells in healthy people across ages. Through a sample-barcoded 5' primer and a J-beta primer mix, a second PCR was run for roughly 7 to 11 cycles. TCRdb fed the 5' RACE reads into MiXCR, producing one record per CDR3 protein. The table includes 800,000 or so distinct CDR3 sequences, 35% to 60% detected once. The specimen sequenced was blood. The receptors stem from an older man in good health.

In nucleotides, the CDR3 is TGTGCCGGAACCAGGGGGGCCGACACCGGGGAGCTGTTTTTT. This codes for CAGTRGADTGELFF. V usage is TRBV12-3 or TRBV12-4 and J usage is TRBJ2-2; possible D gene TRBD1, 7 bases. Trimming cost V 11 bases and J 3 bases, with 16 bases left between them. This CDR3 is built from 14 residues.

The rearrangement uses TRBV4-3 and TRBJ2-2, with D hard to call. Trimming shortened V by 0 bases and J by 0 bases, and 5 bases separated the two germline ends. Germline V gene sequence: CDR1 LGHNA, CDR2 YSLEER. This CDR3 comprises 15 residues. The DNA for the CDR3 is TGCGCCAGCAGCCAAGAGCATACGAACACCGGGGAGCTGTTTTTT. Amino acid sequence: CASSQEHTNTGELFF.

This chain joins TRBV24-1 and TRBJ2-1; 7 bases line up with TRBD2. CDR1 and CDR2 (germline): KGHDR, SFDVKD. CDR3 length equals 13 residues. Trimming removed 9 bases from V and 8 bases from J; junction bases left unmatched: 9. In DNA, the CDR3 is TGTGCCACCGGCCGGGAGGCCCCCCATGAGCAGTTCTTC. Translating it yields CATGREAPHEQFF.

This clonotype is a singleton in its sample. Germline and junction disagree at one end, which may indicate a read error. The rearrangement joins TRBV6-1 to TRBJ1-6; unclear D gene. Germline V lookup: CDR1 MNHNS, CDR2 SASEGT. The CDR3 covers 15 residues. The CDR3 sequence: CAIDHWSPVNSPLHF. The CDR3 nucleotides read TGTGCCATCGACCACTGGAGCCCTGTTAATTCGCCCCTCCACTTT.

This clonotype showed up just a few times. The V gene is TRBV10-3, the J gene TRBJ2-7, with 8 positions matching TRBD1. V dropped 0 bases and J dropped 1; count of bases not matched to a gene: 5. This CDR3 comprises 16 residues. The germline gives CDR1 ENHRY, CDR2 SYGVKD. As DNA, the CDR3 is TGTGCCATCAGTGAGTCTACTCGGACAGGGTCCTACGAGCAGTACTTC. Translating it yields CAISESTRTGSYEQYF.

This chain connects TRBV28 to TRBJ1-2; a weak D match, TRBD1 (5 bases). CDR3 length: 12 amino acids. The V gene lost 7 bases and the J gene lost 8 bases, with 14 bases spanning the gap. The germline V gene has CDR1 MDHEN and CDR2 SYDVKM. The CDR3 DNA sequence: TGTGCCAGCACCACAAGGGGCCGCGGCTACACCTTC. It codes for CASTTRGRGYTF.

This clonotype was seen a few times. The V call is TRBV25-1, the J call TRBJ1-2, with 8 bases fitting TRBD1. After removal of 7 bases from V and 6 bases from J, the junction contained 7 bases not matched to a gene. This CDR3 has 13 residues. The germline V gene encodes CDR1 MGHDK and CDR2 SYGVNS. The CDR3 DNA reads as TGTGCCAGCAACAGACAGGGGTTTCATGGCTACACCTTC. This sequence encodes CASNRQGFHGYTF.

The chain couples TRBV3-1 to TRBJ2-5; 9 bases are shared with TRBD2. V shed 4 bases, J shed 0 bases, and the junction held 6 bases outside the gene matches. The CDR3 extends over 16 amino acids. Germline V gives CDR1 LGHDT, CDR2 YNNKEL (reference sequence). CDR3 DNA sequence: TGTGCCAGCAGCCTACCGGTAGCGGGAGACCAAGAGACCCAGTACTTC. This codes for CASSLPVAGDQETQYF.

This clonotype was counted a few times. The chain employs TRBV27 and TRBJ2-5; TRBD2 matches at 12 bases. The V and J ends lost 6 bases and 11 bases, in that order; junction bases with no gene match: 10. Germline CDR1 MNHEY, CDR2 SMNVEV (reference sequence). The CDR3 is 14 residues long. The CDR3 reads CASSPTSGSVGQYF. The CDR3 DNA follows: TGTGCCAGCAGCCCGACTAGCGGGAGTGTAGGGCAGTACTTC.

The CDR3 DNA reads as TGTGCCTGGAGGAAGGGGACCACCAGCTCCTACGAGCAGTACTTC. This codes for CAWRKGTTSSYEQYF. V usage is TRBV30 and J usage is TRBJ2-7; either TRBD1 or TRBD2 may fit D (5 bases each). There are 15 residues in the CDR3. The ends were cut back, 3 bases at V and 0 bases at J, with 15 bases in the middle. Germline loops: CDR1 GTSNPN, CDR2 SVGIG (reference sequence).

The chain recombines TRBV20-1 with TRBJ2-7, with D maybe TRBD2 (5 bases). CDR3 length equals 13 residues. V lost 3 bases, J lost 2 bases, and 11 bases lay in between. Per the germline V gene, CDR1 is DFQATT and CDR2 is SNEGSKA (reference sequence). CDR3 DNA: TGCAGTGCTAGGAATGAGAGGGCCTACGAGCAGTACTTC. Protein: CSARNERAYEQYF.

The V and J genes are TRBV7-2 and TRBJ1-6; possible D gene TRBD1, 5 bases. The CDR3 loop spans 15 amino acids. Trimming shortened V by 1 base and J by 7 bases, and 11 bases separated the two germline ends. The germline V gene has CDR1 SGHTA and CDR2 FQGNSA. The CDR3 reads CASSLVRQGNSPLHF. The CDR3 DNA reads TGTGCCAGCAGCTTAGTTAGGCAGGGCAATTCACCCCTCCACTTT.

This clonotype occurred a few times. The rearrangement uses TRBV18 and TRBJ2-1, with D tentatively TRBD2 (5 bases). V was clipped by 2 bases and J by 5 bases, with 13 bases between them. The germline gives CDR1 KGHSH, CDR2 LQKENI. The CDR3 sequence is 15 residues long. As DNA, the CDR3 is TGTGCCAGCTCACCAGACTACAGTAGGGACAATGAGCAGTTCTTC. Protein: CASSPDYSRDNEQFF.

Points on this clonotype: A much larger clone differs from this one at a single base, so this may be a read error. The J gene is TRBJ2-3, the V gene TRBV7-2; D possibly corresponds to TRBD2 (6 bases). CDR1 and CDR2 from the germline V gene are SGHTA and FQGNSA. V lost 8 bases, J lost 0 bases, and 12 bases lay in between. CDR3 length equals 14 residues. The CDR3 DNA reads TGTGCCAGCCGTGTAGGACTAAGCACAGATACGCAGTATTTT. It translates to CASRVGLSTDTQYF.

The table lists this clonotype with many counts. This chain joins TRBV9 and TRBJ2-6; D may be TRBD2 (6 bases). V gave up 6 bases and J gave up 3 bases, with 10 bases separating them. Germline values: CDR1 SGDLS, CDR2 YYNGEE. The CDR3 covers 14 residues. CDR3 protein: CASTREGGANVLTF. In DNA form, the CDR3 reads TGTGCCAGCACGCGGGAAGGTGGGGCCAACGTCCTGACTTTC.

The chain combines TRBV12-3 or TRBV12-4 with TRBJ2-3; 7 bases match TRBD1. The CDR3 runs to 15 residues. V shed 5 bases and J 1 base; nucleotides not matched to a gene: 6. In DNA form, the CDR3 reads TGTGCCAGCAGTCCGGTGGGGACAGGCACAGATACGCAGTATTTT. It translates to CASSPVGTGTDTQYF.

The CDR3 sequence: CASSYSRQIKSEQYF. As DNA, the CDR3 is TGTGCCAGCAGTTACTCGAGGCAGATAAAGAGCGAGCAGTACTTC. The rearrangement uses TRBV6-5 and TRBJ2-5; D unresolved. The J call could be wrong; TRBJ2-7 is a better fit for the DNA end. The CDR3 contains 15 residues. Looked up from germline, CDR1 is MNHEY and CDR2 is SVGAGI.

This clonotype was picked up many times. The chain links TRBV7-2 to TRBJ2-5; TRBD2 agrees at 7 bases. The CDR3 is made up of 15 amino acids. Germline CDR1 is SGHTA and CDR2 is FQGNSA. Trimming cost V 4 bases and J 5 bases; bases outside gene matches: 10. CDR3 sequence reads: CASSSRGSASETQYF. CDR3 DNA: TGTGCCAGCAGCTCCCGCGGGAGCGCCAGCGAGACCCAGTACTTC.

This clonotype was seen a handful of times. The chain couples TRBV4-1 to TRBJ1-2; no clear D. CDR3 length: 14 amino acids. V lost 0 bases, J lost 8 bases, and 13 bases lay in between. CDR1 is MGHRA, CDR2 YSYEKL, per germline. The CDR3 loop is CASSQDGRQGGYTF. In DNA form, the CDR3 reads TGCGCCAGCAGCCAAGATGGAAGACAAGGAGGCTACACCTTC.

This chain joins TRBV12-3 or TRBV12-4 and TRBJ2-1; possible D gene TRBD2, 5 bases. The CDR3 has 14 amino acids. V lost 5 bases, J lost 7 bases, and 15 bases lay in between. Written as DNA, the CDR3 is TGTGCCAGCAGTGTAACGGGGAGTATGAATGAGCAGTTCTTC. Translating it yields CASSVTGSMNEQFF.

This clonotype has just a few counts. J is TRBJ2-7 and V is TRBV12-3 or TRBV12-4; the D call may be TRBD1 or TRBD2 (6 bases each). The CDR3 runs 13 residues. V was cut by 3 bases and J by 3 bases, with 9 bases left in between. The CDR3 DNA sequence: TGTGCCAGCAGTTTTAGGGGGGACTACGAGCAGTACTTC. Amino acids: CASSFRGDYEQYF.

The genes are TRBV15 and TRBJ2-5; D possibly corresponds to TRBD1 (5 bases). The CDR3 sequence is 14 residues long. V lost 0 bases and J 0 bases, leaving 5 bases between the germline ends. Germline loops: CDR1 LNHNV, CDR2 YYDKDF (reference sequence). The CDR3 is CATSRETDQETQYF. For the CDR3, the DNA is TGTGCCACCAGCAGAGAGACAGACCAAGAGACCCAGTACTTC.

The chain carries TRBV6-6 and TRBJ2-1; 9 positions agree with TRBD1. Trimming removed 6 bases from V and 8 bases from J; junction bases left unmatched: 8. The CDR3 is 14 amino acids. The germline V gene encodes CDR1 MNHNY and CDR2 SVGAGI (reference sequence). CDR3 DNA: TGTGCCAGCAGGCTATCGGACAGGGGAGATGAGCAGTTCTTC. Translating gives CASRLSDRGDEQFF.

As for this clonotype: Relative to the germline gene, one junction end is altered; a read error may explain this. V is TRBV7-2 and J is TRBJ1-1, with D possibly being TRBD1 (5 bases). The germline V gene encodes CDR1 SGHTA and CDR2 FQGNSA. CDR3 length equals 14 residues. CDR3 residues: CASSADSGLPEVFF. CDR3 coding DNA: TGTGCCAGCAGCGCCGACTCAGGGCTCCCTGAAGTTTTCTTT. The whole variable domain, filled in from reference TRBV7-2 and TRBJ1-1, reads GAGVSQSPSNKVTEKGKDVELRCDPISGHTALYWYRQSLGQGLEFLIYFQGNSAPDKSGLPSDRFSAERTGGSVSTLTIQRTQQEDSAVYLCASSADSGLPEVFFGQGTRLTVV.

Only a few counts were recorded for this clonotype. CDR3 protein: CASSLGYDNSPLHF. As DNA, the CDR3 is TGCGCCAGCAGCTTGGGGTACGATAATTCACCCCTCCACTTT. The chain links TRBV5-1 to TRBJ1-6; the D is unclear. Germline values: CDR1 SGHRS, CDR2 YFSETQ. CDR3 size: 14 residues. V was clipped by 0 bases and J by 5 bases, with 6 bases between them.

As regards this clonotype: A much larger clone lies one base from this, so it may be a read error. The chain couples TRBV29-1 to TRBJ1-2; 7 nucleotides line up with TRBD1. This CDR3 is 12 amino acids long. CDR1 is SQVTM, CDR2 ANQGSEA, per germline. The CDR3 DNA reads TGCAGCGACAGGACAGGAGGCTATGGCCACACCTTC. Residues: CSDRTGGYGHTF.

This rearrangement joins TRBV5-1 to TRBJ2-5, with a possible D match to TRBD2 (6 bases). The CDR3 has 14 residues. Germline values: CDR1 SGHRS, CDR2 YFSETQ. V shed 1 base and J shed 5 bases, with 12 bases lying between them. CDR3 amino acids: CASSLPGDGETQYF. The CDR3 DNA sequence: TGCGCCAGCAGCTTGCCGGGAGATGGGGAGACCCAGTACTTC. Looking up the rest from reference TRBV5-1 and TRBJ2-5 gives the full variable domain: KAGVTQTPRYLIKTRGQQVTLSCSPISGHRSVSWYQQTPGQGLQFLFEYFSETQRNKGNFPGRFSGRQFSNSRSEMNVSTLELGDSALYLCASSLPGDGETQYFGPGTRLLVL.

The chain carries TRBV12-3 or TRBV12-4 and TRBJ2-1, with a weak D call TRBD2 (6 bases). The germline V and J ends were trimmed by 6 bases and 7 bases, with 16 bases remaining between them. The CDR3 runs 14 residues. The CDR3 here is CASSTLGLLNEQFF. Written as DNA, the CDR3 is TGTGCCAGCAGCACCTTAGGACTACTGAATGAGCAGTTCTTC.

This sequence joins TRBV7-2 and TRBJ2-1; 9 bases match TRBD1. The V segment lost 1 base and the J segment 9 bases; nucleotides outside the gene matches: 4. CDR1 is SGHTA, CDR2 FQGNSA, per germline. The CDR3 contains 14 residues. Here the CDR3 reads CASSLEGQGLEQFF. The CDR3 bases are TGTGCCAGCAGCTTAGAGGGACAGGGTCTTGAGCAGTTCTTC.

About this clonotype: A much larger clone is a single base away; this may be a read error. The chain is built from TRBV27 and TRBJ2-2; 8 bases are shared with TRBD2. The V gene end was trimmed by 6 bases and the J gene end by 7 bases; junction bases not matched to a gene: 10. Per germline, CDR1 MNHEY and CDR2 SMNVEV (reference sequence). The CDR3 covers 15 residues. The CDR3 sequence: CASSTVSGSFGELFF. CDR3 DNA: TGTGCCAGCAGCACTGTAAGCGGGAGCTTCGGGGAGCTGTTTTTT.